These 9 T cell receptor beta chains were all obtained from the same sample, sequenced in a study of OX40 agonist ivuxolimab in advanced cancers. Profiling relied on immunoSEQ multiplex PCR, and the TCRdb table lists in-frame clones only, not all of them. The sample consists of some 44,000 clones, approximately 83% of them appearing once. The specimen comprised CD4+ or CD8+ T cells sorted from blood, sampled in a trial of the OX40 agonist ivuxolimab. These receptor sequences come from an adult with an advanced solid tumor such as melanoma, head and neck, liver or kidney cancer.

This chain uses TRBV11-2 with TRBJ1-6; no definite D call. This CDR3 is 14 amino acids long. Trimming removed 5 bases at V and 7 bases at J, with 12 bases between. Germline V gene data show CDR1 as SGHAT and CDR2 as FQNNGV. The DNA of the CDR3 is TGTGCCAGCAGCCCCGGACTGATGAATTCACCCCTCCACTTT. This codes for CASSPGLMNSPLHF.

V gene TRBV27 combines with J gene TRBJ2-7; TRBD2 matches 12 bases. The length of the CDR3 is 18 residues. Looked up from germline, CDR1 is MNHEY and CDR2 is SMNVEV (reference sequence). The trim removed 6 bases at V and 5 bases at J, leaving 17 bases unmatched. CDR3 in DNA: TGTGCCAGCAGCCCTTGGGGGGGGACTAGCGGGTCGGTCGACGAGCAGTACTTC. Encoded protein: CASSPWGGTSGSVDEQYF.

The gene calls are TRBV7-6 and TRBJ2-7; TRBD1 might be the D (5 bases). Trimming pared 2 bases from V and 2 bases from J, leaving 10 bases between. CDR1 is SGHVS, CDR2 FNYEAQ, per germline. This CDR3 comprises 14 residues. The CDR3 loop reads CASSLFDRTYEQYF. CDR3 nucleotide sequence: TGTGCCAGCAGCTTATTTGACAGAACCTACGAGCAGTACTTC.

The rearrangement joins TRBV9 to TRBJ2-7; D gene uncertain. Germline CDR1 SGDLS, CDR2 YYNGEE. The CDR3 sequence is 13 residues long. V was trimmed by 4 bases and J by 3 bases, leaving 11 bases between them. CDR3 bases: TGTGCCAGCAGCCCGTCCCGAGACTACGAGCAGTACTTC. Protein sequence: CASSPSRDYEQYF.

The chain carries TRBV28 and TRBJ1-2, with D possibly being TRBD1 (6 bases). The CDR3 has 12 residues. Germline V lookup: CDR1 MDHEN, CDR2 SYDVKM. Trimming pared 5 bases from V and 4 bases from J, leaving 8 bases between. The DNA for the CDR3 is TGTGCCAGCAGTGACAGGTTCTATGGCTACACCTTC. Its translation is CASSDRFYGYTF.

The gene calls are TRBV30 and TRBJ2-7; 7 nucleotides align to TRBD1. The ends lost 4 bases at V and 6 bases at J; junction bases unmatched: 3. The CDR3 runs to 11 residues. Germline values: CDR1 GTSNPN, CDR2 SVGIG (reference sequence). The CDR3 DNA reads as TGTGCCTGGAAACAGGGGAGCGAGCAGTACTTC. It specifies CAWKQGSEQYF.

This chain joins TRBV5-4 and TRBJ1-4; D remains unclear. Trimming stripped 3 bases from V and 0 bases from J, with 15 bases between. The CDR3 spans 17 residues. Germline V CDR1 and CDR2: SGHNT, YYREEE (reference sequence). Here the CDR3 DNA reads TGTGCCAGCAGCTCCCGGCCGCGTGGAGCAACTAATGAAAAACTGTTTTTT. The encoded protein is CASSSRPRGATNEKLFF.

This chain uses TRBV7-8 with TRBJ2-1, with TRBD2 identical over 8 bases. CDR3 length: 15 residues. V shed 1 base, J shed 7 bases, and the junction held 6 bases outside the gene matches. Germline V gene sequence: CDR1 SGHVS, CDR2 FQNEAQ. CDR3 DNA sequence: TGTGCCAGCAGCTTAGAGGTAGCGGGAAAAAATGAGCAGTTCTTC. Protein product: CASSLEVAGKNEQFF.

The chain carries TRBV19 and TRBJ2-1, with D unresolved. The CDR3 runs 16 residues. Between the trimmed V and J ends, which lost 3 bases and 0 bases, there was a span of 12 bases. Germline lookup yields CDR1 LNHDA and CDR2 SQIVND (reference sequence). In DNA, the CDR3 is TGTGCCAGTAGTATTGTGGCGGCGAGCTCCTACAATGAGCAGTTCTTC. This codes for CASSIVAASSYNEQFF.